These 14 T cell receptor beta chains originate from one sample sequenced in a study of human T cells and chemical hapten exposure. In TCRdb, the RACE reads were re-called with MiXCR into one record per CDR3 protein. The sample carries approximately 41,000 distinct CDR3 sequences, more than 8% recorded once. Stated time point: patch test 3, about 24 weeks after DPC sensitization. Specified treatment: therapeutic diphenylcyclopropenone sensitization with weekly scalp DPC. Unfractionated whole blood was the source from which total RNA was extracted. Sequences were derived from whole blood, sampled in connection with sensitization to the hapten diphenylcyclopropenone (DPC). These receptors were collected from a man in his forties or fifties with alopecia areata. Some clones in this sample may be carry-over from other donors' samples.

The chain has TRBV5-1 and TRBJ2-3; 8 bases fit TRBD2. Losses at the gene ends were 7 bases for V and 0 bases for J; bases not matched to a gene: 7. This CDR3 region has 15 residues. Per the germline V gene, CDR1 is SGHRS and CDR2 is YFSETQ. The CDR3, as DNA: TGCGCCAGCCGGGAGGCTAGCGGGAGCACAGATACGCAGTATTTT. This sequence encodes CASREASGSTDTQYF.

The chain couples TRBV20-1 to TRBJ2-1, with 9 bases identical to TRBD2. Germline CDR1 is DFQATT and CDR2 is SNEGSKA (reference sequence). Trimming at V came to 6 bases and at J to 6 bases, leaving 12 bases not matched to a gene. CDR3 size: 15 residues. In DNA, the CDR3 is TGCAGTGCGCCCTCTAGCGGGATGGTGCCCAATGAGCAGTTCTTC. Translating it yields CSAPSSGMVPNEQFF.

This clonotype was picked up a small number of times. The CDR3, as DNA: TGTGCCAGCAGCCGCCTACTAGACAGAGTAATAATCACCGGGGAGCTGTTTTTT. It specifies CASSRLLDRVIITGELFF. The chain joins TRBV21-1 to TRBJ2-2; no check of the table's D call, TRBD1, against the DNA was made. TRBV21-1 is a pseudogene segment. The CDR3 totals 18 residues.

This clonotype was counted between two and nine times. V is TRBV11-2 and J is TRBJ2-1, with D perhaps given as TRBD1 or TRBD2 (5 bases each). Per the germline V gene, CDR1 is SGHAT and CDR2 is FQNNGV. The CDR3 runs to 12 residues. V gave up 6 bases and J gave up 6 bases, with 9 bases separating them. The CDR3 DNA reads as TGTGCCAGCAGAGGGGAGCGCAATGAGCAGTTCTTC. Protein: CASRGERNEQFF. Full variable domain (remainder filled in from reference TRBV11-2 and TRBJ2-1): EAGVAQSPRYKIIEKRQSVAFWCNPISGHATLYWYQQILGQGPKLLIQFQNNGVVDDSQLPKDRFSAERLKGVDSTLKIQPAKLEDSAVYLCASRGERNEQFFGPGTRLTVL.

This clonotype appeared many times. The chain is built from TRBV6-5 and TRBJ1-1; D call uncertain. From germline, CDR1 is MNHEY and CDR2 SVGAGI. The CDR3 length is 11 residues. V was cut by 6 bases and J by 4 bases, with 6 bases left in between. CDR3 coding DNA: TGTGCCAGCAGGGCGTTCACTGAAGCTTTCTTT. This encodes CASRAFTEAFF.

This clonotype has just a few counts. The CDR3 coding sequence is TGTGCCAGCAGCTTAGGAGGGACAGGGATCTACGAGCAGTACTTC. It codes for CASSLGGTGIYEQYF. The J gene is TRBJ2-7, the V gene TRBV7-8; 9 bases fit TRBD1. This CDR3 region has 15 residues. Trimming cost V 1 base and J 3 bases; bases outside gene matches: 4. CDR1 and CDR2 from the germline V gene are SGHVS and FQNEAQ.

This clonotype came up many times. The rearrangement links TRBV29-1 to TRBJ2-1; D not resolved. Germline V gene lookup returns CDR1 SQVTM and CDR2 ANQGSEA. The CDR3 length is 14 residues. V dropped 7 bases and J dropped 0 bases, with 13 bases sitting between them. This chain's CDR3 is CSDRSRSSYNEQFF. CDR3 DNA: TGCAGCGATCGGAGCCGGTCCTCCTACAATGAGCAGTTCTTC.

The V gene is TRBV9, the J gene TRBJ1-2; D uncertain. The V gene's germline CDR1 is SGDLS and CDR2 YYNGEE. This CDR3 is built from 12 residues. V lost 0 bases, J lost 8 bases, and 8 bases lay in between. The CDR3 DNA reads TGTGCCAGCAGCGTAGACGGCCAGGGCTACACCTTC. It specifies CASSVDGQGYTF.

The genes are TRBV2 and TRBJ2-5; a weak D match, TRBD1 (5 bases). The CDR3 is 13 amino acids. The germline V and J ends were trimmed by 6 bases and 1 base, with 9 bases remaining between them. CDR1 and CDR2 from the germline V gene are SNHLY and FYNNEI. For the CDR3, the DNA is TGTGCCAGCAGCGCCAGGGTCCAAGAGACCCAGTACTTC. Encoded protein: CASSARVQETQYF.

In its sample, this clonotype was seen a few times. The chain employs TRBV29-1 and TRBJ2-1; TRBD1 is a possible D gene (6 bases). Trimming removed 3 bases from V and 6 bases from J, with 9 bases in between. Germline V gene data show CDR1 as SQVTM and CDR2 as ANQGSEA. The length of the CDR3 is 12 residues. The CDR3 DNA follows: TGCAGCGTTGACGCAGGGGCCAATGAGCAGTTCTTC. It translates to CSVDAGANEQFF.

This clonotype has a handful of counts. J is TRBJ2-2 and V is TRBV7-2; the match to TRBD2 covers 8 bases. The germline CDR1 and CDR2 sequences are SGHTA and FQGNSA. V trimming: 2 bases; J trimming: 2 bases; junction bases outside the gene matches: 1. The CDR3 sequence is 15 residues long. CDR3 nucleotides: TGTGCCAGCAGCTTATGGACTAGCAACACCGGGGAGCTGTTTTTT. Translating it yields CASSLWTSNTGELFF.

The rearrangement joins TRBV7-7 to TRBJ2-7; D might be TRBD2 (5 bases). The CDR3 sequence is 13 residues long. Germline V gene sequence: CDR1 SSHAT, CDR2 FNYEAQ (reference sequence). V was cut by 5 bases and J by 5 bases, with 13 bases left in between. The chain's CDR3 is CASSPGGGNEQYF. The CDR3 DNA reads TGTGCCAGCAGCCCTGGTGGAGGCAACGAGCAGTACTTC.

The chain uses TRBV7-9 and TRBJ2-3; perhaps TRBD1 as D (6 bases). Per germline, CDR1 SEHNR and CDR2 FQNEAQ (reference sequence). This CDR3 has 15 amino acids. V lost 6 bases, J lost 0 bases, and 13 bases lay in between. In DNA, the CDR3 is TGTGCCAGCAGTTCCGACAGGCTGAGCACAGATACGCAGTATTTT. Translated, it gives CASSSDRLSTDTQYF.

This clonotype was seen at least ten times. The V and J genes are TRBV29-1 and TRBJ1-2; D is unclear. V lost 3 bases, J lost 4 bases, and 3 bases lay in between. The germline gives CDR1 SQVTM, CDR2 ANQGSEA. The CDR3 length is 10 residues. The CDR3 spells CSVDSYGYTF. The DNA of the CDR3 is TGCAGCGTTGACAGCTATGGCTACACCTTC.